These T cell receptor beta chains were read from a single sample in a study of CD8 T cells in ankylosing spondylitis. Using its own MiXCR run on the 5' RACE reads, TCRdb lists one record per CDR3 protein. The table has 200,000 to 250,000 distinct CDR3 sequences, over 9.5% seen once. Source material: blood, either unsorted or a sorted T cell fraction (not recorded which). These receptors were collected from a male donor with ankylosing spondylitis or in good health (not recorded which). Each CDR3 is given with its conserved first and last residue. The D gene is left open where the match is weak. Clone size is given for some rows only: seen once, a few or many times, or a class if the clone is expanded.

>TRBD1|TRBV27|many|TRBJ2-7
TGTGCCAGCAGTCGGGACAGGGGTTTCGTCAACGACGAGCAGTACTTC
CASSRDRGFVNDEQYF
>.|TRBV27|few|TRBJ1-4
TGTGCCAGCAGTTGGGTCGGGCCGAATGAAAAACTGTTTTTT
CASSWVGPNEKLFF
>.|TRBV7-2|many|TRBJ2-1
TGTGCCAGCAGCTCCAGACCCTACAATGAGCAGTTCTTC
CASSSRPYNEQFF
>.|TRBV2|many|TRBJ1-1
TGTGCCAGCAGTCTTTACGGGCAGGCCAACACTGAAGCTTTCTTT
CASSLYGQANTEAFF
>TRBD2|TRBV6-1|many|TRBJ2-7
TGTGCCAGTTGTAGCGGGAGGGCTCACTCCTACGAGCAGTACTTC
CASCSGRAHSYEQYF
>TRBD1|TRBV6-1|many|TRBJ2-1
TGTGCCAGCAGTGTGGACAGGGTCAGCAATGAGCAGTTCTTC
CASSVDRVSNEQFF
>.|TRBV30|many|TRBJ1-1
TGTGCCTTACTGCCGCGGGGCACTGAAGCTTTCTTT
CALLPRGTEAFF
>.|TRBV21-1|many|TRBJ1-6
TGTGCCAGCAGCACATATCCAAGGGTCTCCTATAATTCACCCCTCCACTTT
CASSTYPRVSYNSPLHF
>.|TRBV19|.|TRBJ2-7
TGTGCCAGTAGCGTACCCAATAGGAGCGAGCAGTACTTC
CASSVPNRSEQYF
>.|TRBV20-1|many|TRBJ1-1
TGCAGTGCCAGGGAATCCACTGAAGCTTTCTTT
CSARESTEAFF
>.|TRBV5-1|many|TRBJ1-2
TGCGCCAGCAGCTTGAATGGGGATGGCTACACCTTC
CASSLNGDGYTF
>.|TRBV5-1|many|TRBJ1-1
TGCGCCAGCAGCTGGGATCAGTTGAACACTGAAGCTTTCTTT
CASSWDQLNTEAFF
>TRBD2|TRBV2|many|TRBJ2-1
TGTGCCAGCAGGGCCGGGACTAGCGGGGCCTTGCAGTTCTTC
CASRAGTSGALQFF
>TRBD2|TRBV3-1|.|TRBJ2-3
TGTGCCAGCAGCCAAGAGGTACTAGCGGACACCACAGATGCGCAGTATTTT
CASSQEVLADTTDAQYF
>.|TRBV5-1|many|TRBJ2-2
TGCGCCAGCAGGCCGGACGCGAACACCGGGGAGCTGTTTTTT
CASRPDANTGELFF
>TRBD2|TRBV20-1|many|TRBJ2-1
TGCAGTGTAGCGGGAGGGAGCGATGAGCAGTTCTTC
CSVAGGSDEQFF
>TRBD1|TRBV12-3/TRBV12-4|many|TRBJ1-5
TGTGCCAGCAGCTCACAGGGGGCGTATCAGCCCCAGCATTTT
CASSSQGAYQPQHF
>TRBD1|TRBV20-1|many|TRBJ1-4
TGCAGTGCTAGAGGGAGGACAGGGGCCGGTGGAACTAATGAAAAACTGTTTTTT
CSARGRTGAGGTNEKLFF
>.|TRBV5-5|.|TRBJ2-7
TGTGCCAGCAGCTTGGACGGGCCCCCTTACGAGCAGTACTTC
CASSLDGPPYEQYF